This T cell receptor beta chain stems from a study of T cells in Graves' hyperthyroidism and ophthalmopathy. This clonotype showed up many times. Germline V gene sequence: CDR1 SGHAT, CDR2 FQNNGV. This CDR3 comprises 14 residues. Deletions cut 2 bases from V and 1 base from J, with 8 bases between. Those patients with uncontrolled infection, other autoimmune disease, pregnancy or lactation were excluded. There were TCR beta CDR3 regions amplified from RNA transcripts. HTBI primers were used for first-round RT-PCR of the TCR CDR3. MiXCR was run by TCRdb on the multiplex PCR reads, yielding one entry per CDR3 protein. In the table there are roughly 650,000 distinct CDR3 sequences, approximately 15% of which are singletons.

The clonotype comes from a woman aged 40 to 50 with Graves' ophthalmopathy. Sequenced input: blood. The rearrangement uses TRBV11-2 and TRBJ1-1; D gene unclear. As DNA, the CDR3 is TGTGCCAGCAGCTTATACGGAGGGAACACTGAAGCTTTCTTT. Translated, it gives CASSLYGGNTEAFF.